This TCR beta chain derives from a study of shared clonotypes between healthy human individuals. Whole-study findings and limits: The sampled material consisted only of blood, and tissue repertoires are likely to differ.

Naive-designated CD8 cells lacked CD45RO, were positively enriched for CCR7, and omitted terminally differentiated effector memory CD45RA+ cells. CDR1 and CDR2 from the germline V gene are MNHEY and SMNVEV (reference sequence). The V end lost 3 bases, the J end lost 0 bases, and 9 bases lay between the germline ends. The CDR3 is made up of 15 amino acids. Libraries were prepared by immunoSEQ multiplex PCR; TCRdb keeps only in-frame clonotypes and omits some of them. The sample lists hundreds of thousands of clones; around 96% were seen once. A word on this clone: Its cognate antigen is unknown.

The J gene is TRBJ1-3, the V gene TRBV27; D gene ambiguous. The clonotype was recovered from a woman aged 25 to 39 in good health. The sequenced sample consisted of naive CD8+ T cells sorted from blood. The CDR3 reads CASSLGLGSGNTIYF. The DNA of the CDR3 is TGTGCCAGCAGTTTGGGATTAGGCTCTGGAAACACCATATATTTT.